These 9 T cell receptor beta chains came from one sample sequenced in a study of T cell changes during pregnancy in multiple sclerosis (dated by TCRdb to between 2017 and 2020). Preparation of the library involved the immunoSEQ multiplex PCR assay. TCRdb mirrors the immuneACCESS table, restricted to in-frame sequences. Some clones are absent from its copies; in checked studies, under half trace to an unresolved V gene, and the reason for the others is unknown. The sample table shows tens of thousands of clones, and roughly 89% are seen once. Jointly, the top ten make up 1% to 1.5% of the sample. Material: CD4+ T cells from peripheral blood mononuclear cells, obtained in the first trimester of pregnancy. Receptor source: a female donor with multiple sclerosis, enrolled in a pregnancy study.

The chain is built from TRBV6-6 and TRBJ1-3; D call uncertain. Germline V CDR1 and CDR2: MNHNY, SVGAGI (reference sequence). CDR3 length equals 12 residues. V lost 4 bases and J 4 bases, leaving 5 bases between the germline ends. The CDR3 protein is CASSSQGNTIYF. CDR3 nucleotides: TGTGCCAGCAGTTCTCAGGGAAACACCATATATTTT.

This clone has just one count. The rearrangement uses TRBV19 and TRBJ2-1; 11 nucleotides line up with TRBD2. Germline loops: CDR1 LNHDA, CDR2 SQIVND (reference sequence). This CDR3 has 16 amino acids. J lost 9 bases, V lost 3 bases, and 10 bases had no gene match. The DNA for the CDR3 is TGTGCCAGTAGTATCCCCGGGGTAGCGGGAGGGGGTGAGCAGTTCTTC. This encodes CASSIPGVAGGGEQFF.

Only a few counts were recorded for this clone. The chain recombines TRBV30 with TRBJ1-4, with D tentatively TRBD1 (5 bases). Trimming cost V 5 bases and J 7 bases, with 14 bases left between them. Germline V lookup: CDR1 GTSNPN, CDR2 SVGIG (reference sequence). The CDR3 has 13 amino acids. CDR3 protein: CAWGGGNGEKLFF. CDR3 in DNA: TGTGCCTGGGGGGGAGGCAACGGTGAAAAACTGTTTTTT.

The J gene is TRBJ2-3, the V gene TRBV6-1; D is uncertain. This CDR3 contains 12 residues. The ends were cut back, 0 bases at V and 7 bases at J, with 5 bases in the middle. CDR1 MNHNS and CDR2 SASEGT come from the germline V gene. CDR3 sequence reads: CASSEAQNTQYF. In DNA, the CDR3 is TGTGCCAGCAGTGAAGCGCAGAATACGCAGTATTTT.

The rearrangement joins TRBV6-4 to TRBJ2-3, with TRBD2 identical over 8 bases. Germline-derived CDR1 and CDR2 are MRHNA and SNTAGT. The CDR3 length is 15 residues. V dropped 2 bases and J dropped 6; count of bases not matched to a gene: 7. CDR3 sequence reads: CASSDEAGGWDTQYF. Written as DNA, the CDR3 is TGTGCCAGCAGTGACGAGGCGGGAGGTTGGGATACGCAGTATTTT.

This clone was seen only once. The chain uses TRBV25-1 and TRBJ1-4, with 9 nucleotides matching TRBD1. Trimming took 7 bases from V and 7 from J; bases not matched to a gene: 10. This CDR3 has 15 residues. Germline CDR1 is MGHDK and CDR2 is SYGVNS. CDR3 region: CASTESGTGREKLFF. CDR3 sequence (DNA): TGTGCCAGCACCGAAAGCGGGACAGGGCGTGAAAAACTGTTTTTT.

The rearrangement joins TRBV19 to TRBJ2-7, with D possibly TRBD2 on 5 matching bases. The germline V gene encodes CDR1 LNHDA and CDR2 SQIVND (reference sequence). Trimming stripped 1 base from V and 5 bases from J, with 9 bases between. The CDR3 is made up of 13 amino acids. The DNA of the CDR3 is TGTGCCAGTAGTATAGTTGGTAGCGACGAGCAGTACTTC. This encodes CASSIVGSDEQYF.

The gene calls are TRBV5-1 and TRBJ1-4, with D uncertain. Germline V gene sequence: CDR1 SGHRS, CDR2 YFSETQ. The CDR3 totals 13 residues. V lost 2 bases, J lost 5 bases, and 7 bases lay in between. The CDR3 here is CASSLNENEKLFF. The CDR3 DNA sequence: TGCGCCAGCAGCTTAAACGAGAATGAAAAACTGTTTTTT.

The chain joins TRBV4-1 to TRBJ2-3; a weak D match, TRBD2 (5 bases). This CDR3 comprises 15 residues. Germline V lookup: CDR1 MGHRA, CDR2 YSYEKL. Trimming removed 5 bases from V and 2 bases from J, with 14 bases in between. The CDR3 sequence: CASSSFTGVTDTQYF. CDR3 DNA: TGCGCCAGCAGCTCCTTTACCGGGGTCACAGATACGCAGTATTTT.